Below, 17 T cell receptor beta chains from the same sample are listed, as sequenced in a study of CD8 T cells in ankylosing spondylitis. Study-wide findings and caveats: Blood of patients with ankylosing spondylitis appeared to be characterized by a TCR beta motif of 8 or 9 highly homologous variants.

For these receptors, no antigen is known. Using its own MiXCR run on the 5' RACE reads, TCRdb lists one record per CDR3 protein. The sample lists 650,000 to 800,000 distinct CDR3 sequences; roughly 19% were seen once. The sequencing sample was made of blood, either unsorted or a sorted T cell fraction (not recorded which). The receptor source for this set is a male donor with ankylosing spondylitis.

The chain links TRBV13 to TRBJ2-7, with 9 nucleotides matching TRBD1. Germline values: CDR1 PRHDT, CDR2 FYEKMQ (reference sequence). Trimming took 5 bases from V and 1 from J; bases not matched to a gene: 12. The CDR3 spans 17 residues. This chain's CDR3 is CASSNRERGQGSYEQYF. CDR3 nucleotide sequence: TGTGCCAGCAGCAACCGAGAGAGGGGACAGGGATCCTACGAGCAGTACTTC.

The chain joins TRBV12-3 or TRBV12-4 to TRBJ1-4; D not certain. V dropped 3 bases and J dropped 12 bases, with 14 bases sitting between them. This CDR3 region has 13 residues. The CDR3 sequence is CASSFPPLRELFF. For the CDR3, the DNA is TGTGCCAGCAGTTTTCCCCCCTTGAGGGAACTGTTTTTT.

This clonotype came up a few times. V usage is TRBV7-9 and J usage is TRBJ1-2; 11 bases map to TRBD1. This CDR3 contains 14 residues. Germline V gives CDR1 SEHNR, CDR2 FQNEAQ (reference sequence). The J segment lost 7 bases and the V segment lost 3 bases, leaving 4 bases of the junction unmatched. The CDR3 bases are TGTGCCAGCAGCTTTCCGGGACAGGGGGTTGGCTACACCTTC. This translates into CASSFPGQGVGYTF.

This chain links TRBV30 with TRBJ2-1; 11 positions match TRBD1. This CDR3 is 14 amino acids long. Germline V gene data show CDR1 as GTSNPN and CDR2 as SVGIG (reference sequence). V dropped 2 bases and J dropped 8; count of bases not matched to a gene: 5. CDR3: CAWSNGQGADEQFF. DNA of the CDR3: TGTGCCTGGAGTAATGGACAGGGGGCAGATGAGCAGTTCTTC.

This clonotype has more than one count but fewer than ten. The chain couples TRBV5-1 to TRBJ2-5; 10 bases agree with TRBD2. V trimming: 4 bases; J trimming: 5 bases; junction bases outside the gene matches: 5. This CDR3 is built from 14 residues. In germline, CDR1 is SGHRS, CDR2 YFSETQ. Here the CDR3 reads CASSQAGGLETQYF. In nucleotides, the CDR3 is TGCGCCAGCAGCCAAGCGGGAGGGTTGGAGACCCAGTACTTC.

This clonotype was counted only a few times. The genes are TRBV12-3 or TRBV12-4 and TRBJ2-3; a weak D match, TRBD1 (6 bases). There are 15 residues in the CDR3. V was trimmed by 4 bases and J by 3 bases, leaving 14 bases between them. Here the CDR3 DNA reads TGTGCCAGCAGTTATAGGCAGGGGCAAACAGATACGCAGTATTTT. Its translation: CASSYRQGQTDTQYF.

This sequence joins TRBV3-1 and TRBJ2-6; D is possibly TRBD2 (5 bases). The CDR3 has 17 amino acids. Trimming removed 7 bases at V and 0 bases at J, with 16 bases between. Per the germline V gene, CDR1 is LGHDT and CDR2 is YNNKEL (reference sequence). The CDR3 coding sequence is TGTGCCAGCACCCCCTCGGGGTCTAGCTCTGGGGCCAACGTCCTGACTTTC. It yields the protein CASTPSGSSSGANVLTF.

The chain has TRBV6-6 and TRBJ1-2; D not resolved. Germline CDR1 reads MNHNY; CDR2 reads SVGAGI (reference sequence). V lost 5 bases and J lost 8, with 12 bases in between. The CDR3 spans 12 residues. The CDR3, as DNA: TGTGCCAGCAGTCGACTTGAGAAAGGCTACACCTTC. This sequence encodes CASSRLEKGYTF.

The chain employs TRBV13 and TRBJ2-3; the D gene is possibly TRBD2 (6 bases). Looked up from germline, CDR1 is PRHDT and CDR2 is FYEKMQ (reference sequence). The V gene lost 7 bases and the J gene lost 5 bases, with 10 bases spanning the gap. The CDR3 runs 12 residues. The CDR3 here is CASTSGGDTQYF. In nucleotides, the CDR3 is TGTGCCAGCACCTCCGGGGGAGATACGCAGTATTTT.

The V gene is TRBV9, the J gene TRBJ2-5; D is possibly TRBD1 or TRBD2 (6 bases each). The germline V gene encodes CDR1 SGDLS and CDR2 YYNGEE. V lost 7 bases and J 3 bases, leaving 19 bases between the germline ends. The CDR3 is made up of 15 amino acids. The CDR3 sequence is CASARGHAQEETQYF. The DNA of the CDR3 is TGTGCCAGCGCCCGGGGGCATGCCCAAGAAGAGACCCAGTACTTC.

This clonotype was detected a few times. This chain connects TRBV27 to TRBJ2-3; 8 bases map to TRBD2. This CDR3 has 16 residues. The ends lost 5 bases at V and 0 bases at J; junction bases unmatched: 7. In germline, CDR1 is MNHEY, CDR2 SMNVEV (reference sequence). CDR3 bases: TGTGCCAGCAGTCTGTTTGGCGGGAGGAGCACAGATACGCAGTATTTT. Translated: CASSLFGGRSTDTQYF.

The rearrangement uses TRBV3-1 and TRBJ1-1; a possible D gene is TRBD1 (5 bases). Germline V CDR1 and CDR2: LGHDT, YNNKEL (reference sequence). V was cut by 3 bases and J by 0 bases, with 11 bases left in between. The CDR3 consists of 15 residues. The CDR3 nucleotides are TGTGCCAGCAGCCATTTAACAGGCGTGAACACTGAAGCTTTCTTT. This sequence encodes CASSHLTGVNTEAFF. Variable domain in full (rest from reference TRBV3-1 and TRBJ1-1): DTAVSQTPKYLVTQMGNDKSIKCEQNLGHDTMYWYKQDSKKFLKIMFSYNNKELIINETVPNRFSPKSPDKAHLNLHINSLELGDSAVYFCASSHLTGVNTEAFFGQGTRLTVV.

This clonotype was counted ten times or more. The CDR3 region is CASSPDQHLFSSYNSPLHF. The CDR3 nucleotides are TGTGCCAGCAGTCCGGACCAACACCTTTTTAGCTCCTATAATTCACCCCTCCACTTT. The chain has TRBV6-1 and TRBJ1-6; unclear D gene. Germline lookup yields CDR1 MNHNS and CDR2 SASEGT. The CDR3 is made up of 19 amino acids. V lost 5 bases to trimming and J lost 0 bases, with 20 bases between them.

The sample holds a few counts of this clonotype. The rearrangement links TRBV18 to TRBJ2-5; unclear D gene. CDR1 and CDR2 from the germline V gene are KGHSH and LQKENI. Trimming stripped 2 bases from V and 4 bases from J, with 8 bases between. The CDR3 is 13 residues long. The CDR3 DNA follows: TGTGCCAGCTCACCAAACACCCGAGAGACCCAGTACTTC. It yields the protein CASSPNTRETQYF.

This clonotype was counted at least ten times. CDR3 bases: TGTGCCATCAGTACAGATAGCAATCAGCCCCAGCATTTT. Translation gives CAISTDSNQPQHF. The V and J genes are TRBV10-3 and TRBJ1-5; D is unresolved. The CDR3 loop spans 13 amino acids. Germline assignment: CDR1 ENHRY and CDR2 SYGVKD. The V gene lost 5 bases and the J gene lost 0 bases, with 5 bases spanning the gap.

The chain carries TRBV4-1 and TRBJ2-1; TRBD2 matches at 9 bases. The CDR3 is 17 residues long. Unmatched junction bases numbered 5, after V lost 0 bases and J lost 2 bases. Per the germline V gene, CDR1 is MGHRA and CDR2 is YSYEKL. The CDR3, as DNA: TGCGCCAGCAGCCAAGAGTTGGGCGGGGGGGCCTACAATGAGCAGTTCTTC. Translation: CASSQELGGGAYNEQFF.

This clonotype was seen a handful of times. The rearrangement uses TRBV20-1 and TRBJ1-6; TRBD1 is a possible D gene (5 bases). The germline CDR1 and CDR2 sequences are DFQATT and SNEGSKA (reference sequence). Between the trimmed V and J ends, which lost 6 bases and 8 bases, there was a span of 14 bases. This CDR3 region has 13 residues. The DNA of the CDR3 is TGCAGTGCCCCCGGGAGAGGGGATTCACCCCTCCACTTT. Protein product: CSAPGRGDSPLHF.